This T cell receptor beta chain appears in the sequencing data of a study of T cells after yellow fever vaccination. The trim removed 6 bases at V and 1 base at J, leaving 8 bases unmatched. Germline V gene data show CDR1 as MGHRA and CDR2 as YSYEKL. The CDR3 spans 16 residues. This clonotype has a count of ten or more. Its antigen remains unknown. Study results and caveats: Some clonotypes, a small share, were shared between CD4 and CD8 compartments.

MiXCR was run by TCRdb on the 5' RACE reads, yielding one entry per CDR3 protein. This table holds approximately 250,000 distinct CDR3 sequences, over 3% found once. This clonotype originated in a man between 18 and 29 years old who received the YFV17D yellow fever vaccine. V is TRBV4-1 and J is TRBJ1-5, with 8 bases identical to TRBD1. The input for sequencing was PBMCs, taken 15 days after the yellow fever booster vaccination. The CDR3 sequence is CASRLGQGQSNQPQHF. The DNA for the CDR3 is TGCGCCAGCAGACTAGGACAGGGTCAGAGCAATCAGCCCCAGCATTTT.